The clone carrying this T cell receptor (beta chain) showed up many times. This entry belongs to a study of T cell repertoires in cytomegalovirus infection. From the reads, TCRdb called clonotypes with MiXCR, one entry per CDR3 protein. The data contain roughly 230,000 distinct CDR3 sequences, about 5.9% of them singletons. The CDR3 length is 17 residues. The V end lost 1 base, the J end lost 0 bases, and 13 bases lay between the germline ends. Germline V gives CDR1 SGHRS, CDR2 YFSETQ. This clonotype was obtained from a human donor in good health (CMV status not recorded). Some clones in this sample may be carry-over from other donors' samples. The V call is TRBV5-1, the J call TRBJ1-4; D is perhaps TRBD1 (6 bases). The material sequenced was PBMCs. DNA for the CDR3: TGCGCCAGCAGCTTGAGGGACACCTCTGCAACTAATGAAAAACTGTTTTTT. Translating gives CASSLRDTSATNEKLFF.